These 2 T cell receptor beta chains originate from one sample sequenced in a study of blood T cell repertoires in COVID-19. Libraries were prepared by immunoSEQ multiplex PCR; TCRdb keeps only in-frame clonotypes and omits some of them. Among tens of thousands of clones listed, around 84% were seen once. The sample consisted of peripheral blood. The origin of the receptors is a man between 50 and 59 years old with active COVID-19.

V gene TRBV3-1 (or the pseudogene TRBV3-2) combines with J gene TRBJ2-1; a weak D match, TRBD1 (5 bases). The CDR3 contains 17 residues. From germline, CDR1 is LGHDT and CDR2 YNNKEL (reference sequence). The germline V and J ends were trimmed by 2 bases and 4 bases, with 18 bases remaining between them. CDR3 in amino acids: CASSQSIGWTPYNEQFF. The CDR3 nucleotides read TGTGCCAGCAGCCAATCAATCGGGTGGACACCTTACAATGAGCAGTTCTTC.

The CDR3: CASSTTSGSYNEQFF. The CDR3 region has the DNA TGTGCCAGCAGCACGACTAGCGGTTCCTACAATGAGCAGTTCTTC. V usage is TRBV6-2 or TRBV6-3 and J usage is TRBJ2-1, with 9 bases fitting TRBD2. Germline CDR1 is MNHEY and CDR2 is SVGEGT. This CDR3 spans 15 amino acids. The junction had 4 bases not matched to a gene; V was cut back by 6 bases and J by 1 base.